The rows below give T cell receptor beta chains drawn from one sample of a study of blood T cells in healthy people across ages. A single record per CDR3 protein comes from TCRdb applying MiXCR to the 5' RACE reads. In the table there are roughly 800,000 distinct CDR3 sequences, more than 25% of which are singletons. These data also featured in a second study, about T cells of mothers and their children.

Sequenced material: blood. The receptor source for this set is a boy younger than 18 in good health. Both conserved end residues are trimmed from each CDR3.

v_gene: TRBV20-1
j_gene: TRBJ1-5
CDR3aa: SAFPGTDNQPQH

v_gene: TRBV10-1
j_gene: TRBJ2-3
CDR3aa: ASSRQGFEDTQY

v_gene: TRBV9
j_gene: TRBJ2-3
CDR3aa: ASSVAQDTQY

v_gene: TRBV7-2
j_gene: TRBJ1-2
CDR3aa: ASSLATGSGGYT

v_gene: TRBV6-5
j_gene: -
CDR3aa: ASRPVFIGAAEQF

v_gene: TRBV19
j_gene: TRBJ1-1
CDR3aa: ATTDRALTEAF

v_gene: TRBV5-1
j_gene: TRBJ1-5
CDR3aa: ASSVTGGAKQPQH

v_gene: TRBV14
j_gene: TRBJ2-7
CDR3aa: ASSQGTLISYEQY

v_gene: TRBV28
j_gene: TRBJ2-5
CDR3aa: ASNKPGTQY

v_gene: TRBV5-1
j_gene: -
CDR3aa: ASRTGTGETEQY

v_gene: TRBV9
j_gene: TRBJ1-2
CDR3aa: ASSGPPGYYGYT

v_gene: TRBV5-5
j_gene: TRBJ1-1
CDR3aa: ASSFFGQNTEAF

v_gene: TRBV11-2
j_gene: TRBJ2-2
CDR3aa: ASSWGGDWTTGELF

v_gene: TRBV29-1
j_gene: TRBJ1-1
CDR3aa: SAAGRMNTEAF

v_gene: TRBV12-5
j_gene: TRBJ1-4
CDR3aa: ASGARDRGSLWDEKLF

v_gene: TRBV5-1
j_gene: TRBJ1-2
CDR3aa: ASSLSREGYT

v_gene: TRBV24-1
j_gene: TRBJ2-5
CDR3aa: ATSDIGQQETQY

v_gene: TRBV7-9
j_gene: TRBJ2-5
CDR3aa: ASSRPSQGAGETQY

v_gene: TRBV30
j_gene: TRBJ1-1
CDR3aa: AWSPPVRGKNTEAF

v_gene: TRBV21-1
j_gene: TRBJ1-1
CDR3aa: ASSKGGEGMNTEAF

v_gene: TRBV29-1
j_gene: TRBJ2-4
CDR3aa: SVGDGYYIQY

v_gene: TRBV5-1
j_gene: TRBJ2-3
CDR3aa: ASGDTDTQY

v_gene: TRBV6-6
j_gene: TRBJ2-2
CDR3aa: ASSYSSRMNTGELF

v_gene: TRBV9
j_gene: TRBJ2-5
CDR3aa: ASSVGGLRGQETQY

v_gene: TRBV24-1
j_gene: -
CDR3aa: ATSIQIGTGVHEQY

v_gene: TRBV5-1
j_gene: TRBJ1-1
CDR3aa: ASSGATNTEAF

v_gene: TRBV7-9
j_gene: TRBJ1-2
CDR3aa: ASSSTGMAFNYGYT

v_gene: TRBV12-3/TRBV12-4
j_gene: TRBJ2-5
CDR3aa: ASSPDQQVQETQY

v_gene: TRBV27
j_gene: TRBJ1-2
CDR3aa: ASRDFYGYT

v_gene: TRBV4-1
j_gene: TRBJ2-1
CDR3aa: ASSQEKAGSYNEQF

v_gene: TRBV2
j_gene: TRBJ1-2
CDR3aa: ASRFTGAHLGGYT

v_gene: TRBV27
j_gene: TRBJ1-2
CDR3aa: ASSFRSPNYGYT

v_gene: TRBV10-3
j_gene: TRBJ2-4
CDR3aa: AISGMGWDIQY

v_gene: TRBV28
j_gene: TRBJ2-7
CDR3aa: ASSWMTYEQY

v_gene: TRBV29-1
j_gene: TRBJ1-2
CDR3aa: SVAKDREDGYT